This is a list of T cell receptor beta chains from one sample in a study of patients and donors after allogeneic stem cell transplantation. TCRdb processed the RT-PCR reads anew with MiXCR; each CDR3 protein has one entry. Here the sample spans approximately 38,000 distinct CDR3 sequences, roughly 30% being singletons. The specimen sequenced was blood, either unsorted or a sorted T cell fraction (not recorded which). These receptor sequences come from a human donor who was either an allogeneic HSCT recipient or a stem cell or donor lymphocyte infusion donor (not recorded which). It is not recorded whose cells these are; they may come from a transplant donor. Each CDR3 is given with its conserved first and last residue. D genes are given only for firm matches. A row's size may be missing; if present it is once, few, many or a size class.

V: TRBV19
J: TRBJ1-5
size: -
D: TRBD1
DNA: TGTGCCAGTAGCATTGGACAGGGGAGAAATCAGCCCCAGCATTTT
CDR3: CASSIGQGRNQPQHF

V: TRBV28
J: TRBJ2-3
size: few
D: TRBD2
DNA: TGTGCCAGCAGTTTGACCGGGACTAGCGGGAAGGAGTGTACAGATACGCAGTATTTT
CDR3: CASSLTGTSGKECTDTQYF

V: TRBV7-6
J: TRBJ2-4
size: -
D: -
DNA: TGTGCCAGCAGCCCCCTCTACAGGGCGGGCAAAAACATTCAGTACTTC
CDR3: CASSPLYRAGKNIQYF

V: TRBV11-2
J: TRBJ1-2
size: many
D: -
DNA: TGTGCCAGCAGCTTAGTCGCAGCTAACTATGGCTACACCTTC
CDR3: CASSLVAANYGYTF

V: TRBV6-6
J: TRBJ2-7
size: once
D: -
DNA: TGTGCCAGCAGTTACTCAAGGGACTCCTACGAGCAGTACTTC
CDR3: CASSYSRDSYEQYF

V: TRBV4-1
J: TRBJ1-2
size: few
D: TRBD1
DNA: TGCGCCAGCAGCCAAGCGGGACAGGGGAACTATGGCTACACCTTC
CDR3: CASSQAGQGNYGYTF

V: TRBV9
J: TRBJ2-7
size: few
D: TRBD2
DNA: TGTGCCAGCAGCGTAACTAGCGGGCGCTCCTACGAGCAGTACTTC
CDR3: CASSVTSGRSYEQYF

V: TRBV12-3/TRBV12-4
J: TRBJ2-2
size: -
D: -
DNA: TGTGCCAGCAGTCGGACTGGGACCGGGGAGCTGTTTTTT
CDR3: CASSRTGTGELFF

V: TRBV5-1
J: TRBJ1-6
size: few
D: -
DNA: TGCGCCAGCAGCTTGGCCTCGAATTCACCCCTCCACTTT
CDR3: CASSLASNSPLHF

V: TRBV20-1
J: TRBJ2-1
size: -
D: -
DNA: TGCAGTGCTAGCTGGACAGAAGGGAATGAGCAGTTCTTC
CDR3: CSASWTEGNEQFF

V: TRBV2
J: TRBJ2-7
size: -
D: TRBD2
DNA: TGTGCCAGCGGCTTACTAGCGGGAGACTCCTCGGTCTTC
CDR3: CASGLLAGDSSVF

V: TRBV7-2
J: TRBJ1-2
size: -
D: TRBD1
DNA: TGTGCCAGCAGCTTAGTCGGGACAGCCGCTCGATCTAACTATGGCTACACCTTC
CDR3: CASSLVGTAARSNYGYTF

V: TRBV6-4
J: TRBJ1-1
size: many
D: TRBD1
DNA: TGTGCCAGCAGTGACTCTGGACAGGGCACTGAAGCTTTCTTT
CDR3: CASSDSGQGTEAFF

V: TRBV6-6
J: TRBJ2-5
size: -
D: -
DNA: TGTGCCGGAGGGGTTGGAGAGACCCAGTACTTC
CDR3: CAGGVGETQYF

V: TRBV7-3
J: TRBJ1-4
size: -
D: TRBD1
DNA: TGTGCCAGCAGCCGAACAGGGGGCTGGAGTGAAAAACTGTTTTTT
CDR3: CASSRTGGWSEKLFF

V: TRBV7-9
J: TRBJ1-6
size: -
D: -
DNA: TGTGCCGTCTCCCTGGCTTCACCCCTCCACTTT
CDR3: CAVSLASPLHF

V: TRBV21-1
J: TRBJ1-2
size: -
D: -
DNA: TGTGCCAGCAGCAAACTGGGGACGGGGAACTATGGCTACACCTTC
CDR3: CASSKLGTGNYGYTF

V: TRBV27
J: TRBJ1-2
size: -
D: -
DNA: TGTGCCAGCAGTTTAAGGCAACATAACTATGGCTACACCTTC
CDR3: CASSLRQHNYGYTF

V: TRBV5-1
J: TRBJ2-1
size: -
D: TRBD2
DNA: TGCGCCAGCAGCGGGTTAGCGGGAGGGCCTGCGTTCTTC
CDR3: CASSGLAGGPAFF

V: TRBV4-3
J: TRBJ1-5
size: many
D: -
DNA: TGCGCCAGCAGCCCTCAAGGGAACAATCAGCCCCAGCATTTT
CDR3: CASSPQGNNQPQHF

V: TRBV3-1
J: TRBJ2-3
size: -
D: -
DNA: TGTGCCAGCAGCCGGGTAGGGGTGGATACGCAGTATTTT
CDR3: CASSRVGVDTQYF

V: TRBV12-3/TRBV12-4
J: TRBJ1-5
size: few
D: TRBD1
DNA: TGTGCCAGCAGTTTATCCGGGACAGGGGGCAATCAGCCCCAGCATTTT
CDR3: CASSLSGTGGNQPQHF

V: TRBV28
J: TRBJ2-1
size: few
D: TRBD2
DNA: TGTGCCAGCAGCCCCTGGTTGGCTAGCGGGAGGAGGGGTGAGCAGTTCTTC
CDR3: CASSPWLASGRRGEQFF

V: TRBV29-1
J: TRBJ2-1
size: -
D: -
DNA: TGCAGCTCCCAGTACAATGAGCAGTTCTTC
CDR3: CSSQYNEQFF

V: TRBV7-2
J: TRBJ1-5
size: -
D: -
DNA: TGTGCCAGCACCTCCGGGACCCATCAGCCCCAGCATTTT
CDR3: CASTSGTHQPQHF

V: TRBV6-2/TRBV6-3
J: TRBJ1-5
size: many
D: -
DNA: TGTGCCAGCAGTTACTTCGGGCAGCCCCAGCATTTT
CDR3: CASSYFGQPQHF

V: TRBV29-1
J: TRBJ1-4
size: many
D: -
DNA: TGCAGCGTGGGGACCTTGACAGAAAAACTGTTTTTT
CDR3: CSVGTLTEKLFF

V: TRBV12-3/TRBV12-4
J: TRBJ2-7
size: few
D: TRBD2
DNA: TGTGCCAGCAGTTTTTTGCGGGGGGCCTCCTACGAGCAGTACTTC
CDR3: CASSFLRGASYEQYF

V: TRBV24-1
J: TRBJ1-2
size: few
D: -
DNA: TGTGCCACCAGTGATTTTCCCGGACAAGACTATGGCTACACCTTC
CDR3: CATSDFPGQDYGYTF

V: TRBV20-1
J: TRBJ1-2
size: few
D: -
DNA: TGCAGTGCTAGTTCCCCTAATTTCAGGTCCAATGGCTACACCTTC
CDR3: CSASSPNFRSNGYTF

V: TRBV28
J: TRBJ1-2
size: -
D: TRBD1
DNA: TGTGCCAGCAGTTTTGCCGACAGGGCCTCTAACTATGGCTACACCTTC
CDR3: CASSFADRASNYGYTF

V: TRBV5-4
J: TRBJ2-1
size: many
D: -
DNA: TGTGCCAGCAGCTTGAGAGACAGATACAATGAGCAGTTCTTC
CDR3: CASSLRDRYNEQFF

V: TRBV2
J: TRBJ2-2
size: -
D: TRBD2
DNA: TGTGCCGCAGCAGGGGATAGCGGGAGTCTCGGGGAGCTGTTTTTT
CDR3: CAAAGDSGSLGELFF

V: TRBV7-2
J: TRBJ1-3
size: few
D: -
DNA: TGTGCCAGCAGCTTAGTTTCAGCAGGGGCTGGAAACACCATATATTTT
CDR3: CASSLVSAGAGNTIYF

V: TRBV2
J: TRBJ1-6
size: -
D: -
DNA: TGTGCCAGCAAGACCGACGGGTATAATTCACCCCTCCACTTT
CDR3: CASKTDGYNSPLHF

V: TRBV3-1
J: TRBJ2-7
size: -
D: -
DNA: TGTGCCAGCAGCCAAGAAGGCGGAAAATACGAGCAGTACTTC
CDR3: CASSQEGGKYEQYF

V: TRBV4-3
J: TRBJ2-7
size: -
D: TRBD2
DNA: TGCGCCAGCAGCCAAGATCCGGGTAGCGGGCTTTACGAGCAGTACTTC
CDR3: CASSQDPGSGLYEQYF

V: TRBV6-1
J: TRBJ1-2
size: few
D: -
DNA: TGTGCCAGCAGTGAAAACGGTGGCTACACCTTC
CDR3: CASSENGGYTF

V: TRBV5-1
J: TRBJ2-5
size: -
D: TRBD2
DNA: TGCGCCAGCAGCTTAGGGACTACCCCAGAGACCCAGTACTTC
CDR3: CASSLGTTPETQYF